This T cell receptor (beta chain) appears in the sequencing data of a study of Ad26.COV2.S vaccination and SARS-CoV-2 variants. Assay: immunoSEQ multiplex PCR; the TCRdb copy retains only in-frame clones and omits some. Of 430,000 or so clones listed, around 90% are singletons. The treatment denotes: around 19 received Ad26.COV2.S at low or high dose, single or two shots; a few received placebo; per-sample allocation not given. Samples came from day 63 after the first vaccine or placebo injection. The CDR3 sequence is 15 residues long. Germline CDR1 MGHRA, CDR2 YSYEKL. J lost 4 bases, V lost 5 bases, and 9 bases had no gene match.

This sequence was found in a person between 18 and 59 years old who received the Ad26.COV2.S COVID-19 vaccine or a placebo. This chain links TRBV4-1 with TRBJ1-2, with 8 bases that match TRBD1. This material consisted of peripheral blood, taken in a trial of Ad26.COV2.S vaccine versus placebo. The CDR3: CASSTPGQGPYGYTF. The CDR3 bases are TGCGCCAGCAGCACCCCCGGACAGGGCCCCTATGGCTACACCTTC.